The 12 T cell receptor beta chains below were found in one sample sequenced in a study of blood T cell repertoires in COVID-19. This table comes from immunoSEQ multiplex PCR, and its TCRdb copy is limited to in-frame clones, with some not included. The sample includes hundreds of thousands of clones, approximately 86% of them seen just once. The sequenced sample was PBMCs or T cells enriched from blood (not recorded which). These receptors were obtained from a woman in her twenties or thirties with acute COVID-19.

J is TRBJ1-2 and V is TRBV5-1, with D perhaps TRBD1 (6 bases). V was cut by 3 bases and J by 4 bases, with 16 bases left in between. The germline V gene encodes CDR1 SGHRS and CDR2 YFSETQ. The CDR3 consists of 15 residues. CDR3 residues: CASSSSGEGLYGYTF. In DNA form, the CDR3 reads TGCGCCAGCAGCTCCTCAGGGGAGGGCCTCTATGGCTACACCTTC. Full variable domain (missing parts from reference TRBV5-1 and TRBJ1-2): KAGVTQTPRYLIKTRGQQVTLSCSPISGHRSVSWYQQTPGQGLQFLFEYFSETQRNKGNFPGRFSGRQFSNSRSEMNVSTLELGDSALYLCASSSSGEGLYGYTFGSGTRLTVV.

The chain uses TRBV5-1 and TRBJ1-2; maybe TRBD1 (6 bases). Germline CDR1 is SGHRS and CDR2 is YFSETQ. V lost 1 base, J lost 3 bases, and 19 bases lay in between. The CDR3 is 17 amino acids. CDR3 coding DNA: TGCGCCAGCAGCTTGTACTTCCCCCCGACAGGCGACTATGGCTACACCTTC. Encoded protein: CASSLYFPPTGDYGYTF.

The rearrangement joins TRBV7-9 to TRBJ1-6; 10 bases agree with TRBD1. The CDR3 spans 15 residues. V lost 5 bases to trimming and J lost 9 bases; unmatched junction nucleotides: 7. Germline-derived CDR1 and CDR2 are SEHNR and FQNEAQ (reference sequence). For the CDR3, the DNA is TGTGCCAGCAGCCCGGGACAGGGGACGGGTTCACCCCTCCACTTT. Its protein product is CASSPGQGTGSPLHF. The variable domain in full, with the rest retrieved from reference TRBV7-9 and TRBJ1-6, is DTGVSQNPRHKITKRGQNVTFRCDPISEHNRLYWYRQTLGQGPEFLTYFQNEAQLEKSRLLSDRFSAERPKGSFSTLEIQRTEQGDSAMYLCASSPGQGTGSPLHFGNGTRLTVT.

V and J are TRBV6-2 or TRBV6-3 and TRBJ2-7; D not resolved. Germline assignment: CDR1 MNHEY and CDR2 SVGEGT. The length of the CDR3 is 14 residues. Trimming stripped 2 bases from V and 2 bases from J, with 10 bases between. Here the CDR3 reads CASSYAGTPYEQYF. The CDR3, as DNA: TGTGCCAGCAGTTACGCAGGTACCCCCTACGAGCAGTACTTC.

The table lists this clone with a count of one. The chain carries TRBV5-1 and TRBJ1-4, with TRBD1 matching 9 bases. The junction had 14 bases not matched to a gene; V was cut back by 4 bases and J by 4 bases. Per germline, CDR1 SGHRS and CDR2 YFSETQ. The CDR3 has 18 residues. Written as DNA, the CDR3 is TGCGCCAGCAGCCCTTTGGGGAATACGGGACAGGGTAATGAAAAACTGTTTTTT. Translation gives CASSPLGNTGQGNEKLFF.

This clone was detected a few times. The chain joins TRBV5-1 to TRBJ2-2; D is unresolved. CDR1 is SGHRS and CDR2 is YFSETQ in the germline V gene. The CDR3 contains 14 residues. The V end lost 0 bases, the J end lost 4 bases, and 7 bases lay between the germline ends. Here the CDR3 DNA reads TGCGCCAGCAGCTTGGTCCGAGGCACCGGGGAGCTGTTTTTT. Translated: CASSLVRGTGELFF.

V gene TRBV19 combines with J gene TRBJ1-5, with D possibly being TRBD1 (5 bases). V was shortened by 3 bases and J by 4 bases, with 16 bases between the two germline ends. This CDR3 region has 16 residues. Germline CDR1 and CDR2: LNHDA and SQIVND (reference sequence). CDR3 DNA sequence: TGTGCCAGTAGTATGAAGGGGCCCACTGGGAATCAGCCCCAGCATTTT. This translates into CASSMKGPTGNQPQHF.

The CDR3 reads CASSSGTGNRYSPLHF. The DNA for the CDR3 is TGTGCCAGCAGCTCCGGGACAGGGAATAGGTATTCACCCCTCCACTTT. The chain carries TRBV5-8 and TRBJ1-6, with TRBD1 identical over 9 bases. Germline loops: CDR1 SGHTS, CDR2 YDEGEE. V gave up 3 bases and J gave up 8 bases; unmatched junction bases: 9. The CDR3 is 16 residues long.

V gene TRBV23-1 combines with J gene TRBJ1-5; tentatively, D is TRBD1 (5 bases). TRBV23-1 is an ORF; its function is uncertain. Trimming removed 10 bases from V and 0 bases from J, with 19 bases in between. CDR3 length: 16 amino acids. CDR3 in DNA: TGCGCCAATACGCTGTGGAGGGGTTATAGCAATCAGCCCCAGCATTTT. This translates into CANTLWRGYSNQPQHF.

V and J are TRBV14 and TRBJ1-1, with D unclear. Germline V lookup: CDR1 SGHDN, CDR2 FVKESK. V gave up 4 bases and J gave up 7 bases, with 10 bases separating them. CDR3 length: 12 residues. CDR3 DNA: TGTGCCAGCAGCCCCCTCTCCAGTGAAGCTTTCTTT. Its translation: CASSPLSSEAFF.

This chain connects TRBV4-1 to TRBJ2-7; tentative D call: TRBD1 (6 bases). The CDR3 extends over 14 amino acids. Germline V lookup: CDR1 MGHRA, CDR2 YSYEKL. Between the trimmed V and J ends, which lost 2 bases and 5 bases, there was a span of 13 bases. The CDR3 spells CASSQQTGTDEQYF. The DNA of the CDR3 is TGCGCCAGCAGCCAACAGACAGGAACAGACGAGCAGTACTTC.

This sequence joins TRBV12-3 or TRBV12-4 and TRBJ1-5; D gene unclear. This CDR3 has 12 residues. V lost 2 bases to trimming and J lost 7 bases, with 6 bases between them. The CDR3 loop reads CASSLPGQPQHF. CDR3 DNA sequence: TGTGCCAGCAGTTTACCAGGCCAGCCCCAGCATTTT.